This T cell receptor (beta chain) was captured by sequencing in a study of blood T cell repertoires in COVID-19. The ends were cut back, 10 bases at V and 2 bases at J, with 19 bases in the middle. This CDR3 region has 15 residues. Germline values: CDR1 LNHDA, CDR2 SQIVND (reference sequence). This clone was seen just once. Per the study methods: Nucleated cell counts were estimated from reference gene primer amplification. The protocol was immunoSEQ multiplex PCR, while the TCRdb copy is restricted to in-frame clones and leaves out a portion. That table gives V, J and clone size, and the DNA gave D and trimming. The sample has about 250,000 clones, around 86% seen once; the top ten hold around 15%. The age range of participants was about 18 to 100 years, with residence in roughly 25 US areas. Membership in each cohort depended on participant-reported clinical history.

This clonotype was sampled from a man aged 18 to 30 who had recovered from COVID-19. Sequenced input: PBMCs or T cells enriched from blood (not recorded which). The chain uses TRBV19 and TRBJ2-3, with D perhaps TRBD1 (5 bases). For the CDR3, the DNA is TGTGCCACTCTAATCAGGGCAGGCGTCACAGATACGCAGTATTTT. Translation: CATLIRAGVTDTQYF.